This T cell receptor (beta chain) was found in a study of early T cells in non-severe SARS-CoV-2 infection. Study context: Sequenced bulk RNA came from whole blood that was unsorted, and chains were unpaired. Whole-study results and caveats: CD4 and private specificities were missed by VDJdb matching, which favored anti-spike CD8 responses.

This clonotype was picked up a small number of times. Its cognate antigen is unknown. The junction had 1 base not matched to a gene; V was cut back by 0 bases and J by 4 bases. Germline values: CDR1 SGHNT, CDR2 YYREEE (reference sequence). This CDR3 comprises 15 residues. TCRdb itself ran the 5' RACE reads through MiXCR, one entry per CDR3 protein. The table records some 82,000 distinct CDR3 sequences, 9% to 13% of them present only once. The J gene is TRBJ2-5, the V gene TRBV5-4, with 12 positions matching TRBD1. Sequencing was carried out using whole blood. This receptor was obtained from an adult who was a healthcare worker with PCR-confirmed SARS-CoV-2 infection or an uninfected control (not recorded which). The CDR3 is CASSLGDRGRETQYF. DNA for the CDR3: TGTGCCAGCAGCTTGGGGGACAGGGGGCGAGAGACCCAGTACTTC.